This T cell receptor (beta chain) is from a study of blood T cell repertoires in COVID-19. About the research overall: Acute-phase and convalescent COVID-19 samples originated in the United States, Italy and Spain.

Profiled with immunoSEQ multiplex PCR; TCRdb holds only in-frame clones, not every one. This table holds some 260,000 clones, about 90% found once. Germline CDR1 and CDR2: SGHTA and FQGNSA. The CDR3 totals 13 residues. The V end was cut by 5 bases, the J end by 6 bases, with 13 bases between. The chain carries TRBV7-2 and TRBJ1-2; D unclear. The clonotype originates from a man aged 80 or over with acute or convalescent COVID-19. The sample comprised peripheral blood. CDR3 protein: CASSQVKVDGYTF. Written as DNA, the CDR3 is TGTGCCAGCAGCCAGGTCAAAGTTGATGGCTACACCTTC. Filled out from reference TRBV7-2 and TRBJ1-2, the complete variable domain reads GAGVSQSPSNKVTEKGKDVELRCDPISGHTALYWYRQSLGQGLEFLIYFQGNSAPDKSGLPSDRFSAERTGGSVSTLTIQRTQQEDSAVYLCASSQVKVDGYTFGSGTRLTVV.